This section outlines one T cell receptor (beta chain) sequence together with its context. The germline CDR1 and CDR2 sequences are MDHEN and SYDVKM. The CDR3 is 11 residues long. V lost 5 bases, J lost 5 bases, and 6 bases lay in between. The data were taken from a study of T cell responses to AZD1222 COVID-19 vaccine. The assay was immunoSEQ multiplex PCR, and TCRdb's table has in-frame clones only and misses some. This table holds about 120,000 clones, about 92% found once. The genes are TRBV28 and TRBJ1-1, with no clear D. The material sequenced was peripheral blood, taken 28 days after the second AZD1222 dose. This TCR came from an adult who received the AZD1222 COVID-19 vaccine. The CDR3: CASSVVTEAFF. In nucleotides, the CDR3 is TGTGCCAGCAGTGTGGTTACTGAAGCTTTCTTT. Full variable domain (outside the CDR3, taken from reference TRBV28 and TRBJ1-1): DVKVTQSSRYLVKRTGEKVFLECVQDMDHENMFWYRQDPGLGLRLIYFSYDVKMKEKGDIPEGYSVSREKKERFSLILESASTNQTSMYLCASSVVTEAFFGQGTRLTVV.